This T cell receptor (beta chain) was found in a study of graft-versus-host responses after intestinal transplantation. The repertoire was sequenced with immunoSEQ multiplex PCR; TCRdb's copy has only in-frame clones and lacks some. The sample lists some 39,000 clones; 90% to 95% were seen once. Trimming shortened V by 4 bases and J by 4 bases, and 18 bases separated the two germline ends. This CDR3 is 16 amino acids long. Germline V lookup: CDR1 SGHKS, CDR2 YYEKEE (reference sequence). The receptor comes from a human patient who received an intestinal transplant, so some T cells may come from the graft donor. Material: PBMCs, obtained less than 750 days after intestinal transplantation. The chain employs TRBV5-5 and TRBJ1-5; D call uncertain. The CDR3 coding sequence is TGTGCCAGCAGCGATCGGGTATGGATTGAAAATCAGCCCCAGCATTTT. This encodes CASSDRVWIENQPQHF.